This T cell receptor beta chain stems from a study of shared clonotypes between healthy human individuals. Study outcomes and limitations: As a rule, naive subsets had a larger estimated richness than memory subsets.

Caucasian adults living in Nashville, Tennessee, provided all samples. CD45RA-negative memory and CD45RA+ naive subsets were split from the CD4+ cells. The CDR3 extends over 15 amino acids. Per germline, CDR1 KGHSH and CDR2 LQKENI. The V and J ends lost 0 bases and 8 bases respectively, with 14 bases between them. Concerning this clone itself: Antigen specificity is unknown.

The assay used deep level. Assay used: immunoSEQ multiplex PCR; TCRdb lists only in-frame clones, some missing. The sample lists 2,100,000 or so clones; approximately 94% were seen once. This clonotype was sampled from a man between 18 and 35 years old in good health. The sample comprised naive CD4+ T cells sorted from blood. Subset meaning: CD45RA+ positively selected. The chain combines TRBV18 with TRBJ2-1; TRBD2 might be the D (6 bases). The CDR3 protein is CASSPPVGGIHEQFF. CDR3 DNA sequence: TGTGCCAGCTCACCACCGGTGGGGGGTATCCATGAGCAGTTCTTC.